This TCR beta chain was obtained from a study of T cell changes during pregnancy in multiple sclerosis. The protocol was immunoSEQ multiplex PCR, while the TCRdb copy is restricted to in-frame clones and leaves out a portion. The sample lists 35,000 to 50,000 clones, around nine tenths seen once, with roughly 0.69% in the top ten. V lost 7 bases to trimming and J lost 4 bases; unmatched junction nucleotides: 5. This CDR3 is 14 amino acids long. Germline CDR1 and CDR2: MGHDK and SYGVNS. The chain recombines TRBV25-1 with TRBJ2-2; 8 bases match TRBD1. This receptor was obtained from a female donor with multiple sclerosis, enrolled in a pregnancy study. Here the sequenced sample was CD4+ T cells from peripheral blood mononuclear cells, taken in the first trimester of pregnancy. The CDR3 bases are TGTGCCAGCAAAAGGACAGGGACCACCGGGGAGCTGTTTTTT. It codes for CASKRTGTTGELFF.